The 20 T cell receptor beta chains reported below all come from one sample, sequenced in a study of blood T cell repertoires in COVID-19. Assay: immunoSEQ multiplex PCR; the TCRdb copy retains only in-frame clones and omits some. The data show 250,000 to 300,000 clones, with under 90% seen just once and under 5% held by the top ten. The sample was peripheral blood. These receptors were taken from a man in his sixties with acute or convalescent COVID-19.

The sample holds a few counts of this clone. The rearrangement links TRBV6-5 to TRBJ2-3; TRBD2 aligns across 8 bases. CDR1 MNHEY and CDR2 SVGAGI come from the germline V gene. The CDR3 length is 14 residues. With 6 bases clipped from V and 2 bases from J, the junction kept 4 bases outside the gene matches. The CDR3 protein is CASRERGPTDTQYF. CDR3 DNA sequence: TGTGCCAGCAGGGAGCGGGGGCCCACAGATACGCAGTATTTT.

The chain recombines TRBV27 with TRBJ2-1; D is perhaps TRBD2 (5 bases). Germline CDR1 is MNHEY and CDR2 is SMNVEV (reference sequence). V was shortened by 7 bases and J by 7 bases, with 11 bases between the two germline ends. The length of the CDR3 is 12 residues. CDR3 residues: CASTDYANEQFF. The CDR3 DNA is TGTGCCAGCACAGACTATGCAAATGAGCAGTTCTTC.

The chain's CDR3 is CASSLGPRDETQYF. In DNA, the CDR3 is TGCGCCAGCAGCTTGGGTCCCAGGGATGAGACCCAGTACTTC. The rearrangement joins TRBV5-1 to TRBJ2-5, with D possibly being TRBD1 (5 bases). The germline CDR1 and CDR2 sequences are SGHRS and YFSETQ. Between the trimmed V and J ends, which lost 0 bases and 5 bases, there was a span of 11 bases. The CDR3 runs to 14 residues.

This clone was found a few times. The chain recombines TRBV6-5 with TRBJ1-1, with 8 bases fitting TRBD1. This CDR3 is 15 amino acids long. V dropped 3 bases and J dropped 5; count of bases not matched to a gene: 8. Germline lookup yields CDR1 MNHEY and CDR2 SVGAGI. The CDR3 sequence is CASSYMWTGRTEAFF. CDR3 sequence (DNA): TGTGCCAGCAGTTATATGTGGACAGGGCGGACTGAAGCTTTCTTT.

With respect to this clone: Other DNA sequences within the sample encode an identical CDR3. The chain combines TRBV11-2 with TRBJ2-7; 10 nucleotides agree with TRBD2. This CDR3 is 14 amino acids long. The J segment lost 2 bases and the V segment lost 6 bases, leaving 4 bases of the junction unmatched. CDR1 is SGHAT, CDR2 FQNNGV, per germline. The chain's CDR3 is CASSPSGGTYEQYF. The DNA of the CDR3 is TGTGCCAGCAGTCCTAGCGGGGGTACCTACGAGCAGTACTTC.

The gene calls are TRBV18 and TRBJ1-5; D remains unclear. Germline loops: CDR1 KGHSH, CDR2 LQKENI. Trimming removed 2 bases from V and 0 bases from J, with 8 bases in between. This CDR3 comprises 15 residues. The CDR3 DNA is TGTGCCAGCTCACCAGCACACCTTAGCAATCAGCCCCAGCATTTT. Translated: CASSPAHLSNQPQHF.

The chain links TRBV19 to TRBJ2-5, with a weak D call TRBD1 (6 bases). The CDR3 totals 15 residues. Between the trimmed V and J ends, which lost 3 bases and 5 bases, there was a span of 16 bases. In germline, CDR1 is LNHDA, CDR2 SQIVND (reference sequence). The CDR3 sequence: CASSIQGRLVETQYF. The CDR3 DNA reads as TGTGCCAGTAGTATTCAGGGGAGATTGGTGGAGACCCAGTACTTC.

The chain links TRBV5-4 to TRBJ1-2, with 10 positions matching TRBD1. V lost 4 bases and J lost 5; bases outside the gene matches: 5. Germline assignment: CDR1 SGHNT and CDR2 YYREEE (reference sequence). This CDR3 has 14 residues. The CDR3 loop is CASSLRDRGYGYTF. The CDR3 DNA follows: TGTGCCAGCAGCCTCCGGGACAGGGGTTATGGCTACACCTTC.

This rearrangement joins TRBV10-1 to TRBJ1-2; D is unresolved. The germline V gene encodes CDR1 WNHNN and CDR2 SYGVQD (reference sequence). The V end was cut by 4 bases, the J end by 0 bases, with 6 bases between. The CDR3 runs 13 residues. The CDR3: CASSADSNYGYTF. The CDR3 bases are TGCGCCAGCAGTGCAGATTCTAACTATGGCTACACCTTC.

This clone was seen only once. This chain joins TRBV7-3 and TRBJ2-2; D is perhaps TRBD1 (6 bases). CDR3 length equals 16 residues. V was clipped by 5 bases and J by 4 bases, with 17 bases between them. Germline lookup yields CDR1 SGHTA and CDR2 FQGTGA. CDR3 in DNA: TGTGCCAGCAGCCGACGCGGACAGCCCCGCACCGGGGAGCTGTTTTTT. Translated: CASSRRGQPRTGELFF.

The rearrangement joins TRBV7-9 to TRBJ2-7; TRBD1 matches 12 bases. The CDR3 length is 14 residues. V shed 3 bases and J 4 bases; nucleotides not matched to a gene: 1. Germline V gene data show CDR1 as SEHNR and CDR2 as FQNEAQ (reference sequence). This chain's CDR3 is CASSLGQGAYEQYF. The CDR3 region has the DNA TGTGCCAGCAGCTTGGGACAGGGGGCTTACGAGCAGTACTTC.

The V gene is TRBV7-2, the J gene TRBJ2-7; TRBD1 matches at 7 bases. V lost 5 bases to trimming and J lost 1 base; unmatched junction nucleotides: 8. Germline assignment: CDR1 SGHTA and CDR2 FQGNSA. The CDR3 sequence is 15 residues long. CDR3 nucleotide sequence: TGTGCCAGCAGCCCCGACAGGGCTCGGTCCTACGAGCAGTACTTC. Protein product: CASSPDRARSYEQYF.

V gene TRBV6-5 combines with J gene TRBJ1-2; TRBD1 aligns across 9 bases. The V and J ends lost 7 bases and 1 base, in that order; junction bases with no gene match: 7. The CDR3 spans 15 residues. CDR1 and CDR2 from the germline V gene are MNHEY and SVGAGI. The CDR3 DNA reads as TGTGCCAGCAAACCCGGGACAGGGATTAACTATGGCTACACCTTC. It translates to CASKPGTGINYGYTF.

The J gene is TRBJ2-5, the V gene TRBV6-5; perhaps TRBD1 as D (6 bases). CDR3 length equals 13 residues. Trimming cost V 4 bases and J 3 bases, with 9 bases left between them. From germline, CDR1 is MNHEY and CDR2 SVGAGI. CDR3 nucleotides: TGTGCCAGCAGTTTCGGACAGAAAGAGACCCAGTACTTC. Amino acids: CASSFGQKETQYF.

This rearrangement joins TRBV6-6 to TRBJ1-3, with a tentative D call TRBD1 (5 bases). This CDR3 has 16 residues. V lost 3 bases and J 1 base, leaving 13 bases between the germline ends. Germline CDR1 and CDR2: MNHNY and SVGAGI (reference sequence). CDR3 protein: CASSYPRGGSGNTIYF. In DNA form, the CDR3 reads TGTGCCAGCAGTTATCCCCGGGGGGGATCTGGAAACACCATATATTTT.

The chain recombines TRBV9 with TRBJ2-3; 8 bases map to TRBD2. Losses at the gene ends were 9 bases for V and 3 bases for J; bases not matched to a gene: 6. Germline loops: CDR1 SGDLS, CDR2 YYNGEE. The CDR3 has 13 residues. The CDR3 here is CATGAGGTDTQYF. The DNA for the CDR3 is TGTGCCACCGGGGCGGGAGGAACAGATACGCAGTATTTT.

The chain uses TRBV10-2 and TRBJ2-1; TRBD2 matches at 7 bases. With 4 bases clipped from V and 9 bases from J, the junction kept 9 bases outside the gene matches. There are 14 residues in the CDR3. Looked up from germline, CDR1 is WSHSY and CDR2 is SAAADI. This CDR3 reads CASSVGGGAGEQFF. CDR3 DNA sequence: TGCGCCAGCAGTGTGGGCGGGGGTGCCGGTGAGCAGTTCTTC.

The chain uses TRBV4-1 and TRBJ2-5; 8 nucleotides match TRBD2. This CDR3 has 17 amino acids. V gave up 3 bases and J gave up 0 bases; unmatched junction bases: 9. Looked up from germline, CDR1 is MGHRA and CDR2 is YSYEKL. The CDR3 here is CASSHAAAGVYQETQYF. CDR3 coding DNA: TGCGCCAGCAGCCATGCCGCAGCGGGAGTGTACCAAGAGACCCAGTACTTC.

Written as DNA, the CDR3 is TGTGCTAGTGGTTTGCCACAGGGGGGGTATCTGAACACTGAAGCTTTCTTT. It encodes CASGLPQGGYLNTEAFF. V usage is TRBV12-5 and J usage is TRBJ1-1; 8 nucleotides agree with TRBD1. This CDR3 comprises 17 residues. Germline-derived CDR1 and CDR2 are LGHNT and FRNRAP. V lost 2 bases and J lost 0; bases outside the gene matches: 8.

This clone has only one observation. The chain couples TRBV19 to TRBJ1-2; the D gene is possibly TRBD1 (6 bases). The CDR3 contains 13 residues. V shed 3 bases and J shed 4 bases, with 9 bases lying between them. Germline CDR1 LNHDA, CDR2 SQIVND (reference sequence). CDR3 region: CASSIDRSYGYTF. The CDR3 coding sequence is TGTGCCAGTAGTATTGACAGGAGCTATGGCTACACCTTC.